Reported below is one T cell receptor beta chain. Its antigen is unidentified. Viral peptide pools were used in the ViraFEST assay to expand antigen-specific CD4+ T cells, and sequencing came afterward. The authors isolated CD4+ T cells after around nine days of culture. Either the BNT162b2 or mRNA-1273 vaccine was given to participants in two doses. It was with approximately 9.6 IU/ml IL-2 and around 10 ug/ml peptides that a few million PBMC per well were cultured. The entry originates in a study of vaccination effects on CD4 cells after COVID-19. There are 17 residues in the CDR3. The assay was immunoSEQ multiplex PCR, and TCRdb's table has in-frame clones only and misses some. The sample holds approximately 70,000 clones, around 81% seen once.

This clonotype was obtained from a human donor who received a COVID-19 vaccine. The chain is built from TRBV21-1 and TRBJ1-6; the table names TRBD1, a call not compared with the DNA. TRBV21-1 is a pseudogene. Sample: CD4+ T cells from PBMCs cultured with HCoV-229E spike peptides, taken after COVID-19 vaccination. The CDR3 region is CASSTQGRNHVNSPLHF. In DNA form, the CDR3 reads TGTGCCAGCAGCACCCAGGGTAGGAATCATGTGAATTCACCCCTCCACTTT.